This T cell receptor (beta chain) was captured in a study of blood T cell repertoires in COVID-19. Overall study: Sample material is recorded as cDNA or gDNA derived from T cells, B-cell-depleted T cells, or PBMCs.

This CDR3 has 15 residues. Losses at the gene ends were 4 bases for V and 3 bases for J; bases not matched to a gene: 9. The V gene's germline CDR1 is SGHRS and CDR2 YFSETQ. Sequencing was performed with immunoSEQ multiplex PCR; in TCRdb, only in-frame clones are kept and a portion is missing. In the table there are fewer than 200,000 clones, nearly 80% of which are singletons. This clone was seen only once. The rearrangement links TRBV5-1 to TRBJ2-5, with 7 nucleotides matching TRBD2. The sequenced sample was peripheral blood. This TCR was sampled from a woman in her seventies with acute or convalescent COVID-19. The DNA for the CDR3 is TGCGCCAGCAGCCCCCTGGATGGGAGGGAAGAGACCCAGTACTTC. Translation gives CASSPLDGREETQYF.